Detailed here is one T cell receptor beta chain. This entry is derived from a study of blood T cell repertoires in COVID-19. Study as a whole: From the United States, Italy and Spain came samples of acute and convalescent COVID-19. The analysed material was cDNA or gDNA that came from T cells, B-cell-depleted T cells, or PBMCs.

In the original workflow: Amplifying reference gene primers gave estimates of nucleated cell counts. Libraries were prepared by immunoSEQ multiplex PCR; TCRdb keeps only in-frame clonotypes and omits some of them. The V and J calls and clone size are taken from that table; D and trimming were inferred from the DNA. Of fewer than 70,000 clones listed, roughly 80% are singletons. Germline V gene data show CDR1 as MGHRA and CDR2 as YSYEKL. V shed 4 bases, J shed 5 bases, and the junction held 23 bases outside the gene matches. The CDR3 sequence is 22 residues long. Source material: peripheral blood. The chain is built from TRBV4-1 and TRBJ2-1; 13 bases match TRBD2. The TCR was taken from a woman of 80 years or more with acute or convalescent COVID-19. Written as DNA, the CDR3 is TGCGCCAGCAGCCTCCGGACGACTCCGGGACTAGCGGGGACTATGGCCCACAATGAGCAGTTCTTC. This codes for CASSLRTTPGLAGTMAHNEQFF.